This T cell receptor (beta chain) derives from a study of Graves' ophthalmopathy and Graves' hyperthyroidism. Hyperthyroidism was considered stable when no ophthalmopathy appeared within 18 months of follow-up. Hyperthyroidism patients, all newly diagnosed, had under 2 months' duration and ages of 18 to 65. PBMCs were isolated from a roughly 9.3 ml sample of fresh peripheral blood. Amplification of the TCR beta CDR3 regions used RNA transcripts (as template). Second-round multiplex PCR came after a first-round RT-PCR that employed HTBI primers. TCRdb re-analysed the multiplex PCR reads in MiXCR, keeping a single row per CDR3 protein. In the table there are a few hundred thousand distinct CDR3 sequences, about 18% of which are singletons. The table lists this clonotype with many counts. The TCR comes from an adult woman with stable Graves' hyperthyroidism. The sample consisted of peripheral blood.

The CDR3 sequence: CASSLGGSPEAFF. Written as DNA, the CDR3 is TGTGCCAGCAGCTTAGGAGGGAGCCCTGAAGCTTTCTTT. The chain recombines TRBV7-9 with TRBJ1-1, with D hard to call. Germline assignment: CDR1 SEHNR and CDR2 FQNEAQ (reference sequence). There are 13 residues in the CDR3. Trimming stripped 1 base from V and 6 bases from J, with 9 bases between.